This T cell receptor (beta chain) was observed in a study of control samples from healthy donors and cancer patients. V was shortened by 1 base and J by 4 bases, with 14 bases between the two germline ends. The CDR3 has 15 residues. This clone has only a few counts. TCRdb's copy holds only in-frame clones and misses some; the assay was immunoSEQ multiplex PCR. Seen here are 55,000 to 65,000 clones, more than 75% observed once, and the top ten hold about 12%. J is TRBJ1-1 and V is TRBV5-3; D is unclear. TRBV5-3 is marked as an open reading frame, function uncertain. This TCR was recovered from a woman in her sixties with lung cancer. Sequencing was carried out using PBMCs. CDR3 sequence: CARSLRAERCTEAFF. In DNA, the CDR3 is TGTGCCAGAAGCTTGAGAGCCGAACGGTGCACTGAAGCTTTCTTT.